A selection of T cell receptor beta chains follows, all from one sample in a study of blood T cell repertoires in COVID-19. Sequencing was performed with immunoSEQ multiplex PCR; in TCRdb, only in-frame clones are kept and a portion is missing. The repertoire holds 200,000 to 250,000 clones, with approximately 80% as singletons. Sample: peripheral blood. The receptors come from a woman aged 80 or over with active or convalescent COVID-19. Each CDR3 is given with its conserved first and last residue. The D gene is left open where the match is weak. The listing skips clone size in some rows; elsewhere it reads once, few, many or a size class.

cdr3_nt: TGTGCCAGCAGCTTGGCGGTTACCGGGGAGCTGTTTTTT
cdr3_aa: CASSLAVTGELFF
d_call: -
j_call: TRBJ2-2
v_call: TRBV5-4
clone_size: -

cdr3_nt: TGCAGCGTTTGGACAGTCAACTATGGCTACACCTTC
cdr3_aa: CSVWTVNYGYTF
d_call: -
j_call: TRBJ1-2
v_call: TRBV29-1
clone_size: -

cdr3_nt: TGTGCCAGCAGCAAAGAGGGACAGGGGAATGGCGAGCAGTACTTC
cdr3_aa: CASSKEGQGNGEQYF
d_call: -
j_call: TRBJ2-7
v_call: TRBV21-1
clone_size: -

cdr3_nt: TGTGCCAGCAGCCCCAGCGGGCCGATCAATGAGCAGTTCTTC
cdr3_aa: CASSPSGPINEQFF
d_call: -
j_call: TRBJ2-1
v_call: TRBV11-3
clone_size: few

cdr3_nt: TGTGCCAGCTCACCAGGAGTGAACACCGGGGAGCTGTTTTTT
cdr3_aa: CASSPGVNTGELFF
d_call: -
j_call: TRBJ2-2
v_call: TRBV18
clone_size: -

cdr3_nt: TGCGCCAGCAGCCAGGGACAGGGGGCGCTTTTGGAGACCCAGTACTTC
cdr3_aa: CASSQGQGALLETQYF
d_call: TRBD1
j_call: TRBJ2-5
v_call: TRBV5-1
clone_size: -

cdr3_nt: TGCCTTTCGGGCAGGGGTGGTGAAAAACTGTTTTTT
cdr3_aa: CLSGRGGEKLFF
d_call: -
j_call: TRBJ1-4
v_call: TRBV7-9
clone_size: -

cdr3_nt: TGTGCCAGCAGCCCGACCCCCACTAGCGGGACCACAGGCTCCTACGAGCAGTACTTC
cdr3_aa: CASSPTPTSGTTGSYEQYF
d_call: TRBD2
j_call: TRBJ2-7
v_call: TRBV27
clone_size: -

cdr3_nt: TGTGCCAGCTCACCAGGACAGAGTAATAATTCACCCCTCCACTTT
cdr3_aa: CASSPGQSNNSPLHF
d_call: -
j_call: TRBJ1-6
v_call: TRBV18
clone_size: -

cdr3_nt: TGTGCCAGCTCACCCACGGGACAGGGGTCACCCCTCCACTTT
cdr3_aa: CASSPTGQGSPLHF
d_call: TRBD1
j_call: TRBJ1-6
v_call: TRBV18
clone_size: -

cdr3_nt: TGTGCCAGCAGCCTAGGAAAGTGGGACAGGGGGACCATGTTTGGCTACACCTTC
cdr3_aa: CASSLGKWDRGTMFGYTF
d_call: TRBD1
j_call: TRBJ1-2
v_call: TRBV5-8
clone_size: -

cdr3_nt: TGTGCCAGCAGACGAGTTCTAGCGGGGGTGGAGACCCAGTACTTC
cdr3_aa: CASRRVLAGVETQYF
d_call: TRBD2
j_call: TRBJ2-5
v_call: TRBV6-5
clone_size: -

cdr3_nt: TGCGCCAGCAGCTTGGGGTACAGGGGACTGGAAAAACTGTTTTTT
cdr3_aa: CASSLGYRGLEKLFF
d_call: TRBD1
j_call: TRBJ1-4
v_call: TRBV5-1
clone_size: -

cdr3_nt: TGTGCCAGCACCCGGTCAATCTCCGCCTACGAGCAGTACTTC
cdr3_aa: CASTRSISAYEQYF
d_call: -
j_call: TRBJ2-7
v_call: TRBV5-4
clone_size: -

cdr3_nt: TGTGCCAGTAGTGGGGCTGAGGTAATAGCCAAAAACATTCAGTACTTC
cdr3_aa: CASSGAEVIAKNIQYF
d_call: -
j_call: TRBJ2-4
v_call: TRBV19
clone_size: -

cdr3_nt: TGTGCCAGCAATTTTCGGGACAGGGGGCGACGGGAGCAGTTCTTC
cdr3_aa: CASNFRDRGRREQFF
d_call: TRBD1
j_call: TRBJ2-1
v_call: TRBV7-6
clone_size: -

cdr3_nt: TGTGCCAGCAGCCTGGGACTAGCGGGTTCCTACAATGAGCAGTTCTTC
cdr3_aa: CASSLGLAGSYNEQFF
d_call: TRBD2
j_call: TRBJ2-1
v_call: TRBV7-2
clone_size: -

cdr3_nt: TGTGCCAGCAGCTTCTCCGCGGGTGGCTACACCTTC
cdr3_aa: CASSFSAGGYTF
d_call: -
j_call: TRBJ1-2
v_call: TRBV7-2
clone_size: -

cdr3_nt: TGTGCCAGTAGTATAAGGACTAGCACAGATACGCAGTATTTT
cdr3_aa: CASSIRTSTDTQYF
d_call: -
j_call: TRBJ2-3
v_call: TRBV19
clone_size: -

cdr3_nt: TGCACGGCGGACAGGGAAGAGACCCAGTACTTC
cdr3_aa: CTADREETQYF
d_call: TRBD1
j_call: TRBJ2-5
v_call: TRBV20-1
clone_size: -

cdr3_nt: TGTGCCAGCTCACCACCGGGCGGGGTGTTAGGCAAAAACATTCAGTACTTC
cdr3_aa: CASSPPGGVLGKNIQYF
d_call: -
j_call: TRBJ2-4
v_call: TRBV18
clone_size: -

cdr3_nt: TGCAGTGCCCCCGGGACACTAAGCTACACCTTC
cdr3_aa: CSAPGTLSYTF
d_call: -
j_call: TRBJ1-2
v_call: TRBV20-1
clone_size: -

cdr3_nt: TGTGCCAGTAGTACCCTAGTAGCGGGAGCCTACGAGCAGTACTTC
cdr3_aa: CASSTLVAGAYEQYF
d_call: TRBD2
j_call: TRBJ2-7
v_call: TRBV19
clone_size: -

cdr3_nt: TGTGCCAGCTCACCACTAACAGGGGTGAGCTATGGCTACACCTTC
cdr3_aa: CASSPLTGVSYGYTF
d_call: TRBD1
j_call: TRBJ1-2
v_call: TRBV18
clone_size: -

cdr3_nt: TGTGCCAGCAGTCGTCCGGGACAGGGCCCATACGAGCAGTACTTC
cdr3_aa: CASSRPGQGPYEQYF
d_call: TRBD1
j_call: TRBJ2-7
v_call: TRBV27
clone_size: -

cdr3_nt: TGTGCCAGCAGCTCGCAGGGCGCCCTCAATCAGCCCCAGCATTTT
cdr3_aa: CASSSQGALNQPQHF
d_call: -
j_call: TRBJ1-5
v_call: TRBV7-2
clone_size: -

cdr3_nt: TGTGCCAGCAGCCCCTCGAGGCCAGAGACCCAGTACTTC
cdr3_aa: CASSPSRPETQYF
d_call: -
j_call: TRBJ2-5
v_call: TRBV7-2
clone_size: -

cdr3_nt: TGTGCCAGCAGCCCCACGCGGGACAGGGGGAATCAGCCCCAGCATTTT
cdr3_aa: CASSPTRDRGNQPQHF
d_call: TRBD1
j_call: TRBJ1-5
v_call: TRBV5-8
clone_size: -

cdr3_nt: TGTGCCAGCAGCCCACCCCAGTCCTATGGCTACACCTTC
cdr3_aa: CASSPPQSYGYTF
d_call: -
j_call: TRBJ1-2
v_call: TRBV9
clone_size: -

cdr3_nt: TGTGCCAGCATCGCGACAGGGGGTCGCAATCAGCCCCAGCATTTT
cdr3_aa: CASIATGGRNQPQHF
d_call: TRBD1
j_call: TRBJ1-5
v_call: TRBV6-5
clone_size: few

cdr3_nt: TGTGCCAGCAGCCTAGCCCAGGCCAATGAGCAGTTCTTC
cdr3_aa: CASSLAQANEQFF
d_call: -
j_call: TRBJ2-1
v_call: TRBV11-3
clone_size: -

cdr3_nt: TGTGCCAGCAGCTTAAAGGGGCCGGGGGGTAACTATGGCTACACCTTC
cdr3_aa: CASSLKGPGGNYGYTF
d_call: -
j_call: TRBJ1-2
v_call: TRBV11-3
clone_size: few

cdr3_nt: TGTGCCAGCAGCTCCACGGGGGGGAACTATGGCTACACCTTC
cdr3_aa: CASSSTGGNYGYTF
d_call: -
j_call: TRBJ1-2
v_call: TRBV7-2
clone_size: -

cdr3_nt: TGTGCCAGCAGTTACCGCGGGGACGGGAGCTACGAGCAGTACTTC
cdr3_aa: CASSYRGDGSYEQYF
d_call: -
j_call: TRBJ2-7
v_call: TRBV6-5
clone_size: -

cdr3_nt: TGTGCCAGCAGTTACCGACAGGGTATATTATCCTACGAGCAGTACTTC
cdr3_aa: CASSYRQGILSYEQYF
d_call: TRBD1
j_call: TRBJ2-7
v_call: TRBV6-2/TRBV6-3
clone_size: once

cdr3_nt: TGCGCCAGCAGTGATGGGACAGGGCTAGCCGGATACGAGCAGTACTTC
cdr3_aa: CASSDGTGLAGYEQYF
d_call: TRBD1
j_call: TRBJ2-7
v_call: TRBV10-1
clone_size: -